The clone carrying this T cell receptor beta chain was seen more than once but under ten times. The read ends 3 residues shy of where the CDR3 ends; the end is completed using the germline J gene. Libraries were prepared by immunoSEQ multiplex PCR; TCRdb keeps only in-frame clonotypes and omits some of them. This sample includes over 45,000 clones with no singletons; its ten biggest clones take up about 2%. This entry comes from a study of T cell clonality in common variable immunodeficiency. The CDR3 length is 15 residues. In germline, CDR1 is SGHTA, CDR2 FQGNSA. V was clipped by 3 bases and J by 0 bases; unmatched bases: 2.

This clonotype originated in a person between 18 and 75 years old in good health. This chain uses TRBV7-2 with TRBJ1-3, with 7 nucleotides matching TRBD1. The sequenced material came from peripheral blood mononuclear cells. The DNA read from the CDR3 is TGTGCCAGCAGCTTCGACAGGGACTCTGGAAACACC. It specifies CASSFDRDSGNT. Given in full, the CDR3 is CASSFDRDSGNTIYF. The whole variable domain, filled in from reference TRBV7-2 and TRBJ1-3, reads GAGVSQSPSNKVTEKGKDVELRCDPISGHTALYWYRQSLGQGLEFLIYFQGNSAPDKSGLPSDRFSAERTGGSVSTLTIQRTQQEDSAVYLCASSFDRDSGNTIYFGEGSWLTVV.